Following are 12 T cell receptor beta chains from one sample sequenced in a study of graft-versus-host responses after intestinal transplantation. Graft material was processed, releasing intraepithelial and lamina propria lymphocytes. Profiling relied on immunoSEQ multiplex PCR, and the TCRdb table lists in-frame clones only, not all of them. The table records about 4,400 clones, 65% to 85% of them present only once. Material: ileum tissue, obtained 17 days after transplant. Source of these receptors: a human patient who received an intestinal transplant, so some T cells may come from the graft donor.

Only a few counts were recorded for this clone. The V call is TRBV28, the J call TRBJ2-7, with 10 bases matching TRBD2. The CDR3 runs to 15 residues. CDR1 is MDHEN, CDR2 SYDVKM, per germline. V trimming: 3 bases; J trimming: 1 base; junction bases outside the gene matches: 3. This CDR3 is CASSFSGGMSYEQYV. CDR3 bases: TGTGCCAGCAGTTTTAGCGGGGGGATGTCCTACGAGCAGTACGTC.

CDR3 nucleotide sequence: TGCGCCAGCAGTGCTAGCACAGATACGCAGTATTTT. This encodes CASSASTDTQYF. The rearrangement links TRBV10-2 to TRBJ2-3; D call uncertain. The CDR3 contains 12 residues. Germline values: CDR1 WSHSY, CDR2 SAAADI. V shed 4 bases and J shed 0 bases, with 2 bases lying between them.

This clone came up once. The chain is built from TRBV6-1 and TRBJ1-5; a weak D match, TRBD1 (6 bases). CDR3 size: 14 residues. The ends were cut back, 6 bases at V and 2 bases at J, with 11 bases in the middle. Germline V CDR1 and CDR2: MNHNS, SASEGT. In DNA form, the CDR3 reads TGTGCCAGCAGCGAACCAGGGGGCAATCAGCCCCAGCATTTT. Translated: CASSEPGGNQPQHF.

This clone was found once. This chain joins TRBV5-3 and TRBJ1-6; D is ambiguous. TRBV5-3 counts as an open reading frame of uncertain function. The CDR3 is made up of 19 amino acids. Between the trimmed V and J ends, which lost 4 bases and 0 bases, there was a span of 20 bases. CDR3 coding DNA: TGTGCCAGAAGCGTGGAGAAAGGAGGGCCGAGCTCCTATAATTCACCCCTCCACTTT. As protein: CARSVEKGGPSSYNSPLHF.

V usage is TRBV2 and J usage is TRBJ2-3, with D possibly matching TRBD1 (5 bases). Germline CDR1 reads SNHLY; CDR2 reads FYNNEI. Deletions cut 1 base from V and 5 bases from J, with 13 bases between. The CDR3 consists of 15 residues. The CDR3 region is CASSEDRQGIDTQYF. CDR3 coding DNA: TGTGCCAGCAGTGAAGATCGGCAGGGAATAGATACGCAGTATTTT.

This clone turned up a few times. The rearrangement uses TRBV5-5 and TRBJ2-7; 8 positions match TRBD1. Germline V lookup: CDR1 SGHKS, CDR2 YYEKEE (reference sequence). The CDR3 totals 15 residues. V gave up 0 bases and J gave up 2 bases; unmatched junction bases: 4. Here the CDR3 reads CASSLGQGATYEQYV. The CDR3 region has the DNA TGTGCCAGCAGCTTGGGGCAGGGGGCCACCTACGAGCAGTACGTC.

This clone has a handful of counts. This chain links TRBV18 with TRBJ2-5, with 7 bases that match TRBD2. In germline, CDR1 is KGHSH, CDR2 LQKENI. The junction had 8 bases not matched to a gene; V was cut back by 3 bases and J by 1 base. The CDR3 is made up of 16 amino acids. The CDR3 nucleotides are TGTGCCAGCTCACCCCAACGAGCGGGGAGCCAAGAGACCCAGTACTTC. Amino acids: CASSPQRAGSQETQYF.

The CDR3 coding sequence is TGTGCCAGCAGCCCCGTACGACTAGCGGGGGGGCAGGGCGGGGAGCTGTTTTTT. This gives the protein CASSPVRLAGGQGGELFF. V usage is TRBV11-1 and J usage is TRBJ2-2, with TRBD2 matching 14 bases. The CDR3 runs 18 residues. Trimming removed 5 bases from V and 7 bases from J; junction bases left unmatched: 12. Germline CDR1 SGHAT, CDR2 FQDESV (reference sequence).

This clone was counted only a few times. This chain links TRBV2 with TRBJ1-1; 8 bases are shared with TRBD1. J lost 2 bases, V lost 6 bases, and 11 bases had no gene match. This CDR3 has 16 amino acids. Germline lookup yields CDR1 SNHLY and CDR2 FYNNEI. CDR3 in amino acids: CASSLTGDSPNTEAFF. Here the CDR3 DNA reads TGTGCCAGCAGCCTGACAGGGGACTCCCCAAACACTGAAGCTTTCTTT.

This clone has only a few counts. V gene TRBV4-2 combines with J gene TRBJ2-5; 8 nucleotides line up with TRBD1. V dropped 5 bases and J dropped 4; count of bases not matched to a gene: 6. The germline gives CDR1 LGHNA, CDR2 YNFKEQ. There are 14 residues in the CDR3. The CDR3 bases are TGTGCCAGCAGCGACGGTGGACAGGGAGAGACCCAGTACTTC. It codes for CASSDGGQGETQYF.

The gene calls are TRBV6-6 and TRBJ2-5; 11 bases are shared with TRBD2. The length of the CDR3 is 15 residues. With 3 bases clipped from V and 3 bases from J, the junction kept 3 bases outside the gene matches. CDR1 MNHNY and CDR2 SVGAGI come from the germline V gene (reference sequence). The CDR3 coding sequence is TGTGCCAGCAGTTATCCGGGACTAGCGGAAGAGACCCAGTACTTC. The encoded protein is CASSYPGLAEETQYF.

This clone was observed a handful of times. The chain links TRBV27 to TRBJ1-4; tentative D call: TRBD1 (6 bases). V shed 1 base and J shed 12 bases, with 12 bases lying between them. This CDR3 region has 13 residues. CDR1 MNHEY and CDR2 SMNVEV come from the germline V gene (reference sequence). This CDR3 reads CASSLLVGAQLFF. The CDR3 DNA sequence: TGTGCCAGCAGTTTATTAGTGGGGGCACAACTGTTTTTT.